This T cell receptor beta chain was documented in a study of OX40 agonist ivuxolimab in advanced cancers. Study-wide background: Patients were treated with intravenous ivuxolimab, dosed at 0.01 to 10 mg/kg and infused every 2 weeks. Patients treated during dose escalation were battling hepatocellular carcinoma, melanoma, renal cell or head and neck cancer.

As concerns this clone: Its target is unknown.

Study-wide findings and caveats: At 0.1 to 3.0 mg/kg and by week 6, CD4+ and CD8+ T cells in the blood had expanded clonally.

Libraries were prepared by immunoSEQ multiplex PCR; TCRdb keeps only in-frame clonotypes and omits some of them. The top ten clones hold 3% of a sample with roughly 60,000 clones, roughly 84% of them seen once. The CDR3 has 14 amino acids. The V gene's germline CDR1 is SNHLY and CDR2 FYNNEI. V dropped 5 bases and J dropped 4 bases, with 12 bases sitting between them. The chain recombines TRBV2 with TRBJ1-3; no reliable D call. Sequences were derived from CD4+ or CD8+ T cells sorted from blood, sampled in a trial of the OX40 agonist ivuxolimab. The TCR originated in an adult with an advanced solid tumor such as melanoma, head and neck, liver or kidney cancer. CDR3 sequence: CASSPRVRGNTIYF. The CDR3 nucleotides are TGTGCCAGCAGTCCGAGAGTCCGGGGAAACACCATATATTTT. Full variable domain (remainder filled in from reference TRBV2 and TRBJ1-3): EPEVTQTPSHQVTQMGQEVILRCVPISNHLYFYWYRQILGQKVEFLVSFYNNEISEKSEIFDDQFSVERPDGSNFTLKIRSTKLEDSAMYFCASSPRVRGNTIYFGEGSWLTVV.